This entry features one TCR beta chain sequence. Its target is unknown. This sample was taken from a study of T cell responses to AZD1222 COVID-19 vaccine. Whole-study findings and limits: Variant regions that are unmutated are reportedly the target of nearly half of spike-specific TCRs. Repertoire samples came only from after the peak T cell response. It should be noted that donors were predominantly white British and more often female, and clonal diversity was possibly underestimated.

Trimming shortened V by 5 bases and J by 4 bases, and 8 bases separated the two germline ends. CDR3 size: 11 residues. CDR1 and CDR2 from the germline V gene are DFQATT and SNEGSKA (reference sequence). The assay was immunoSEQ multiplex PCR, and TCRdb's table has in-frame clones only and misses some. The data hold over 100,000 clones, with over 75% observed a single time. The sequence was obtained from an adult in good health. This material consisted of peripheral blood, taken on day 0 of AZD1222 vaccination. The V gene is TRBV20-1, the J gene TRBJ1-2; D is perhaps TRBD1 (5 bases). The CDR3 sequence: CSAGGIYGYTF. The DNA for the CDR3 is TGCAGTGCTGGGGGAATCTATGGCTACACCTTC.